This record concerns one T cell receptor (beta chain) sequence. This clone was counted between two and nine times. Which antigen it targets is not known. No base-level quality is on record; no much larger clone is a single base apart. Each collaborating institution followed its own protocols to collect whole blood in K2EDTA tubes. For TCRbeta analysis, collaborators shipped samples as frozen whole blood, isolated PBMCs, or DNA extracted from either of those sample types. Via the germline V gene (reference sequence), CDR1 is SEHNR and CDR2 FQNEAQ. The CDR3 contains 15 residues, cysteine and phenylalanine counted. Just the 45-base CDR3 DNA is kept, in frame starting at base 1. The junction carries 18 bases between V and J, which are trimmed by 5 bases and 10 bases respectively. This sample was taken from a study of blood T cell repertoires in COVID-19 (TCRdb year 2020). For the wider study: Samples covering the acute and convalescent phases of COVID-19 were provided by collaborators in the United States, Italy and Spain. The repertoires were released in a freely available public database meant as a resource for research on the immune response to SARS-CoV-2. Where available, HLA class I and class II types were taken from metadata supplied by the sample provider and were not determined by assay-based typing. The material from the prospective study consisted of cDNA or gDNA derived from T cells, B-cell-depleted T cells, or PBMCs. Sample metadata almost always included a de-identified subject ID, COVID-19 status, age in years and sex. Subjects who had been exposed to COVID-19, were actively infected with it, or had recovered from it provided the deeply sampled blood TCRbeta repertoires that made up the dataset. Samples came from the ongoing ImmuneRACE study (first 160 participants) plus 1,254 subjects from 6 global collaborators. Results and caveats for the whole study, not just this receptor: The amount of clinical and demographic metadata varied by source and participant and was provided uncurated.

TCRbeta CDR3 regions were amplified from genomic DNA using the immunoSEQ Assay, a bias-controlled multiplex PCR. As for the original processing: The number of nucleated cells in each sample was estimated from the amplification of reference gene primers within the assay. Sequence reads were collapsed and filtered to measure the absolute abundance of every unique TCRbeta CDR3 rearrangement. Productive Simpson clonality was computed per sample as the square root of Simpson's diversity index over productive rearrangements. TCRdb re-hosts the immuneACCESS table, in-frame sequences only. Its copies lack some clones; in the studies checked, an unresolved V gene accounts for under half of them, and the cause for the rest is not known. Clonal size and the V and J genes are those of that table, whereas D and trimming came from the DNA. The sample contains roughly 700,000 clones, 90% of them found a single time. Of the sample, over 0.2% is held by the ten largest clones.

The V and J segments used are TRBV7-9 and TRBJ1-6; possibly the D gene is TRBD1, per 6 matching bases. The TCR originated in a woman between 18 and 29 years old with acute or convalescent COVID-19. The sequenced material came from peripheral blood. The bases read TGTGCCAGCAGCCCCGAGGGGGGGCAGGGGTCACCCCTCCACTTT. Its translation is CASSPEGGQGSPLHF.